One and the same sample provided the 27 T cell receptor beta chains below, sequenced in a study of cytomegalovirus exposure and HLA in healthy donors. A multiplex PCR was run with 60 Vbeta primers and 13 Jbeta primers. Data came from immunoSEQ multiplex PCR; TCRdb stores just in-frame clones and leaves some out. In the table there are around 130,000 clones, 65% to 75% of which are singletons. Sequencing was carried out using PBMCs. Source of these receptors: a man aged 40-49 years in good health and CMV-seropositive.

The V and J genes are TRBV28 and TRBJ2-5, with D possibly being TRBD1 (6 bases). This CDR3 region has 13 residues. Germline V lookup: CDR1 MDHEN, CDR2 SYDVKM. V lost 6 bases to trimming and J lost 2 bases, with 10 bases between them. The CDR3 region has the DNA TGTGCCAGCAGCACAGGGTTTCAAGAGACCCAGTACTTC. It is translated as CASSTGFQETQYF.

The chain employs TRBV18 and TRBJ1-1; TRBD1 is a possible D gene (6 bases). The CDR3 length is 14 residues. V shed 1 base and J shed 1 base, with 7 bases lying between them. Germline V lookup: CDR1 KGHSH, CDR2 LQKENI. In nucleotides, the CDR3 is TGTGCCAGCTCACCACTCAGGGGGAACACTGAAGCTTTCTTT. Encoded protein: CASSPLRGNTEAFF.

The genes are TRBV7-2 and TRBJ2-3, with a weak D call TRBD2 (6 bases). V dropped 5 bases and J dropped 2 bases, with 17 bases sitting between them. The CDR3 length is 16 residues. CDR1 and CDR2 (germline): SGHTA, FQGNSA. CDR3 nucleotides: TGTGCCAGCAGCCTACGGACGGGGAGGAACACAGATACGCAGTATTTT. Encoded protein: CASSLRTGRNTDTQYF.

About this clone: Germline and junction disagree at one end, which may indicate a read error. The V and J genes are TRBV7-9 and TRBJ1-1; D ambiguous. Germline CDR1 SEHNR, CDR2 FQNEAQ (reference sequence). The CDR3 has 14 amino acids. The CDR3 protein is CSSSQRSRGTEAFF. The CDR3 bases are TGTTCCAGCAGCCAACGAAGCCGGGGCACTGAAGCTTTCTTT. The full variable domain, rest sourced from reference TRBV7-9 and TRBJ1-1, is DTGVSQNPRHKITKRGQNVTFRCDPISEHNRLYWYRQTLGQGPEFLTYFQNEAQLEKSRLLSDRFSAERPKGSFSTLEIQRTEQGDSAMYLCSSSQRSRGTEAFFGQGTRLTVV.

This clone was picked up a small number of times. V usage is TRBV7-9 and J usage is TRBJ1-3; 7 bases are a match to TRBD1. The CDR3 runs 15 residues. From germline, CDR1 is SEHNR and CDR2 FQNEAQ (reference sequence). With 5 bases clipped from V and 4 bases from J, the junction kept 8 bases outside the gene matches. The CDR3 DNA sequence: TGTGCCAGCAGCCACGACAGGGCGTCAGGAAACACCATATATTTT. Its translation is CASSHDRASGNTIYF.

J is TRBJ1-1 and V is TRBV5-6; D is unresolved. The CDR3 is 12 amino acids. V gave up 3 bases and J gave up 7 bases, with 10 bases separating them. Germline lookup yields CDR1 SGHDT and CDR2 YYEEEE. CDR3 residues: CASSWLGGEAFF. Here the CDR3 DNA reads TGTGCCAGCAGCTGGCTCGGAGGTGAAGCTTTCTTT. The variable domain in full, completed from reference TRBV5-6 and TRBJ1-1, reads DAGVTQSPTHLIKTRGQQVTLRCSPKSGHDTVSWYQQALGQGPQFIFQYYEEEERQRGNFPDRFSGHQFPNYSSELNVNALLLGDSALYLCASSWLGGEAFFGQGTRLTVV.

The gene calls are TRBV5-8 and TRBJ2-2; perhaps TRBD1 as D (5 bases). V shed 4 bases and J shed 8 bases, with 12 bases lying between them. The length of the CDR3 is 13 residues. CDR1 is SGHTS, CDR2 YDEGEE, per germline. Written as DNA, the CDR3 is TGTGCCAGCAGCGGCAGGGTTACTGGGGAGCTGTTTTTT. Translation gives CASSGRVTGELFF.

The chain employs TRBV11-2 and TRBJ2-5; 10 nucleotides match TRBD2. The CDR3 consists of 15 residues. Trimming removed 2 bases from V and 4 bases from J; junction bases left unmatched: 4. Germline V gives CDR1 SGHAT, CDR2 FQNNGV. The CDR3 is CASSLLPSGRETQYF. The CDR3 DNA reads TGTGCCAGCAGCTTATTGCCTAGCGGGAGAGAGACCCAGTACTTC.

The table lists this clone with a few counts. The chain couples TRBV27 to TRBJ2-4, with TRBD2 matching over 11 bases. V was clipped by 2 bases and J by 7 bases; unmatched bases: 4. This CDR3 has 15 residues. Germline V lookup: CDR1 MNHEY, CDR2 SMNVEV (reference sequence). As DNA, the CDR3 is TGTGCCAGCAGTTTAACTAGCGGGAGCGGGAACATTCAGTACTTC. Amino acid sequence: CASSLTSGSGNIQYF.

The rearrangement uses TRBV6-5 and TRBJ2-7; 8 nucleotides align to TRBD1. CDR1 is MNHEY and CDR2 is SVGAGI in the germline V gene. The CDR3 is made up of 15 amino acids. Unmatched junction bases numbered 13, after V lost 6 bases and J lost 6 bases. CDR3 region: CASSSRGQVTREQYF. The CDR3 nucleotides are TGTGCCAGCAGCTCCCGGGGACAGGTGACTCGCGAGCAGTACTTC.

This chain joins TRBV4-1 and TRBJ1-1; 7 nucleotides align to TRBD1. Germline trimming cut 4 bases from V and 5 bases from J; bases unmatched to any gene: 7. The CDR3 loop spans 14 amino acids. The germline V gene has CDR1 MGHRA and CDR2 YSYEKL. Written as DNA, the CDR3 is TGCGCCAGCAGCCCTATTACAGGGGTTACTGAAGCTTTCTTT. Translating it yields CASSPITGVTEAFF.

The CDR3 region is CAWSRLAGGQNEQFF. CDR3 nucleotide sequence: TGTGCCTGGTCCAGGCTAGCGGGGGGGCAGAATGAGCAGTTCTTC. The rearrangement uses TRBV30 and TRBJ2-1, with 12 bases fitting TRBD2. CDR3 size: 15 residues. Germline V gene data show CDR1 as GTSNPN and CDR2 as SVGIG (reference sequence). Trimming cost V 5 bases and J 7 bases; bases outside gene matches: 9.

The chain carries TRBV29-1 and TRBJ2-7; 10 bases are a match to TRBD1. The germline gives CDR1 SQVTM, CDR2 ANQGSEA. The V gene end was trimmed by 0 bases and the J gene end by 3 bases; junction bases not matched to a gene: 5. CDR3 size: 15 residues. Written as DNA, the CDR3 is TGCAGCGTTGAAGAGAGCGGGACAGGGGACTACGAGCAGTACTTC. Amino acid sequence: CSVEESGTGDYEQYF.

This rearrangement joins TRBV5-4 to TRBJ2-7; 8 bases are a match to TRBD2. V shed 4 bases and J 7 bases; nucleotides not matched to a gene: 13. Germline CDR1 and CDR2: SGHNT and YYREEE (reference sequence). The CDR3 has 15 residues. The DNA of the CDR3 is TGTGCCAGCAGCCTAAGACTAGCGAGTTCTGGAGAGCAGTACTTC. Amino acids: CASSLRLASSGEQYF.

In DNA, the CDR3 is TGTGCCAGCAGCCCCAGGTACACAGATACGCAGTATTTT. Its translation: CASSPRYTDTQYF. The rearrangement links TRBV7-2 to TRBJ2-3, with no clear D. CDR3 size: 13 residues. The ends were cut back, 5 bases at V and 2 bases at J, with 8 bases in the middle. Germline CDR1 and CDR2: SGHTA and FQGNSA.

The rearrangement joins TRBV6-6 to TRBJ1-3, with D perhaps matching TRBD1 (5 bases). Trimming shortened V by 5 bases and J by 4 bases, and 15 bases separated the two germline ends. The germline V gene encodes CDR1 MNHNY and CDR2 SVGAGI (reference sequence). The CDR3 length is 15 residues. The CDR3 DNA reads TGTGCCAGCAGTCCTGACAGTGTACTAGGAAACACCATATATTTT. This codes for CASSPDSVLGNTIYF.

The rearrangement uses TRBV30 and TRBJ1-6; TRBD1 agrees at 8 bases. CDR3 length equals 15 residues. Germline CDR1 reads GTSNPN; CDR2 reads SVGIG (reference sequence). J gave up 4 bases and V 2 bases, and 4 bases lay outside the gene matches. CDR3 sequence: CAWSYTGGYNSPLHF. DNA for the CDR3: TGTGCCTGGAGTTACACAGGGGGTTATAATTCACCCCTCCACTTT.

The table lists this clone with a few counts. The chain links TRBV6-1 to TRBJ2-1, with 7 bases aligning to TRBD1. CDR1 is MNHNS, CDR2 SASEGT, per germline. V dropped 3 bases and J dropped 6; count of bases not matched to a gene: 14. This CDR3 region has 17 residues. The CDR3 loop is CASSESFWTGVGNEQFF. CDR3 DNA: TGTGCCAGCAGTGAGTCTTTTTGGACAGGTGTGGGCAATGAGCAGTTCTTC.

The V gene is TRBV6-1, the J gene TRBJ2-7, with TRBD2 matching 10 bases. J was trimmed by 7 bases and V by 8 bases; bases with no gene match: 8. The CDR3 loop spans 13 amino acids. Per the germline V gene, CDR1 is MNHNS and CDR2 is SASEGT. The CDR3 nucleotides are TGTGCCAGCTTGGCTAGCGGGAGTGGTGAGCAGTACTTC. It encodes CASLASGSGEQYF.

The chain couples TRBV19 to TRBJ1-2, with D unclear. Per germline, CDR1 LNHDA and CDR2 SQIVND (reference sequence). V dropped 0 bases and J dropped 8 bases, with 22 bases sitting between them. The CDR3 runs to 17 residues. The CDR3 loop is CASSIDSLREIFGGYTF. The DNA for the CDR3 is TGTGCCAGTAGTATAGATTCGTTGAGGGAAATCTTCGGAGGCTACACCTTC.

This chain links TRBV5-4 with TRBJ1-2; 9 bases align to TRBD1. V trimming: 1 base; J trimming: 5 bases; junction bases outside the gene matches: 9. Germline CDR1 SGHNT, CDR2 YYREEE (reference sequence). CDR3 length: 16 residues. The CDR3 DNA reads TGTGCCAGCAGCTTGCTTGGGACAGGGCAGGATTATGGCTACACCTTC. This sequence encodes CASSLLGTGQDYGYTF. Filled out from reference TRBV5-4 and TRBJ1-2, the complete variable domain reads ETGVTQSPTHLIKTRGQQVTLRCSSQSGHNTVSWYQQALGQGPQFIFQYYREEENGRGNFPPRFSGLQFPNYSSELNVNALELDDSALYLCASSLLGTGQDYGYTFGSGTRLTVV.

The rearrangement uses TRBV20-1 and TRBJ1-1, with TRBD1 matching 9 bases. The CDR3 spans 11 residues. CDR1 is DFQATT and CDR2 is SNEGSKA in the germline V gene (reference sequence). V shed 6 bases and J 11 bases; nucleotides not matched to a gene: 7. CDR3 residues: CSARGQGGAFF. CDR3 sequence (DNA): TGCAGTGCCCGGGGACAGGGCGGGGCTTTCTTT.

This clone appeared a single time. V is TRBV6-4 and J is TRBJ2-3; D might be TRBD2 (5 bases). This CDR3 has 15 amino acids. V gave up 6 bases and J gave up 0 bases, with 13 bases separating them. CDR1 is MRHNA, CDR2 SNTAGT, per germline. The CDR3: CASSETTTSTDTQYF. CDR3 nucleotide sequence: TGTGCCAGCAGCGAGACTACTACTAGCACAGATACGCAGTATTTT.

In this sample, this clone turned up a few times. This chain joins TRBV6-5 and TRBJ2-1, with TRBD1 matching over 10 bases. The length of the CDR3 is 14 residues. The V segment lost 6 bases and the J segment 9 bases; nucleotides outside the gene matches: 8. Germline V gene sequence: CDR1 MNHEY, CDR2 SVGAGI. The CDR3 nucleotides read TGTGCCAGCAGATGGACAGGGGGAAACGGTGAGCAGTTCTTC. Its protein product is CASRWTGGNGEQFF.

CDR3 coding DNA: TGTGCCAGTAGTTCGGGGGGAGACACCGGGGAGCTGTTTTTT. Residues: CASSSGGDTGELFF. V is TRBV19 and J is TRBJ2-2; 7 nucleotides match TRBD2. Germline lookup yields CDR1 LNHDA and CDR2 SQIVND (reference sequence). The CDR3 is 14 residues long. Unmatched junction bases numbered 3, after V lost 5 bases and J lost 3 bases.

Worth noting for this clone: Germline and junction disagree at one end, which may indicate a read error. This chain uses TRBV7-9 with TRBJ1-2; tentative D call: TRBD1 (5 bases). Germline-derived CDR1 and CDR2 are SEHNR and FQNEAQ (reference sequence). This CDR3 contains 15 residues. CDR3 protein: CSSSFTGLANYGYTF. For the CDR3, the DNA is TGTTCCAGCAGCTTCACAGGATTAGCTAACTATGGCTACACCTTC. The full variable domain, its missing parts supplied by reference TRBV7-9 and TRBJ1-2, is DTGVSQNPRHKITKRGQNVTFRCDPISEHNRLYWYRQTLGQGPEFLTYFQNEAQLEKSRLLSDRFSAERPKGSFSTLEIQRTEQGDSAMYLCSSSFTGLANYGYTFGSGTRLTVV.

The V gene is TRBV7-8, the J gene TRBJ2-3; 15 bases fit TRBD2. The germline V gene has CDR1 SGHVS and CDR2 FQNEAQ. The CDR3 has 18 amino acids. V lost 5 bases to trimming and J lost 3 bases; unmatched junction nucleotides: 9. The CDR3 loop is CASSLVLGLAGGTDTQYF. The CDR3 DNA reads TGTGCCAGCAGCCTAGTGCTGGGACTAGCGGGAGGAACAGATACGCAGTATTTT.